This TCR beta chain was found in a study of blood T cell repertoires in COVID-19. Germline CDR1 reads SNHLY; CDR2 reads FYNNEI. The CDR3 extends over 16 amino acids. V lost 6 bases to trimming and J lost 6 bases, with 23 bases between them. Profiling relied on immunoSEQ multiplex PCR, and the TCRdb table lists in-frame clones only, not all of them. Of roughly 220,000 clones listed, 88% were seen once; the top ten hold 2.6%. The V and J genes are TRBV2 and TRBJ1-2, with D perhaps matching TRBD1 (6 bases). This TCR derives from a woman between 25 and 40 years old who had recovered from COVID-19. The sample taken for sequencing was PBMCs or T cells enriched from blood (not recorded which). CDR3 coding DNA: TGTGCCAGCAGGGTGGAATTACAGGGTGGTACTGATGGCTACACCTTC. It encodes CASRVELQGGTDGYTF.